This entry features one TCR beta chain sequence. What it recognizes is unknown. The germline V and J ends were trimmed by 5 bases and 5 bases, with 6 bases remaining between them. CDR1 and CDR2 from the germline V gene are SNHLY and FYNNEI. The CDR3 is 11 residues long. Profiled with immunoSEQ multiplex PCR; TCRdb holds only in-frame clones, not every one. The top ten clones hold around 0.14% of a sample with millions of clones, around 94% of them seen once. This entry comes from a study of shared clonotypes between healthy human individuals. The study's findings and limits: Though the depth was large, rarefaction showed that sorted-subset sequencing was incomplete. Unshared clonotypes carried lower generation probabilities than those common to all four donors.

Source material: naive CD4+ T cells sorted from blood. Subset noted: CD45RA+ positively selected. This receptor was identified in a man between 18 and 35 years old in good health. The chain joins TRBV2 to TRBJ1-2; no clear D gene. CDR3 sequence: CASSTAYGYTF. The CDR3 bases are TGTGCCAGCAGTACCGCGTATGGCTACACCTTC.